This T cell receptor (beta chain) was documented in a study of blood T cells in healthy people across ages (dated by TCRdb to about 2015). Study-level background: In model experiments, template switching captured roughly one uniquely barcoded TCR beta cDNA molecule for every two T cells. Using deep sequencing normalized with unique cDNA molecular identifiers, the study measured how TCR beta repertoire diversity changes with age. Donors were grouped into four age groups: young (average about 15 years), middle-aged (39), aged (around 60) and long-lived (over 80). The study analyzed two additional independent replicas of 1 million unique cDNA reads from the same blood draw for two donors, one aged 18 to 29 and one aged 80 or older. What the authors observed across the whole study: The long-lived group showed more naive CD4+ T cells, fewer expanded clones and increased TCR diversity than the aged group, suggesting age selection. Since profiling was done on bulk unsorted PBMCs, naive and antigen-experienced compartments could not be conclusively compared. The CMV infection status of donors was not known, potentially confounding age-related changes in expanded clonotypes. Estimates of total diversity based on one million sequenced T cells were considered lower bounds and underestimates. Observed TCR beta diversity per million T cells fell roughly linearly with age, and a significant reduction was already apparent by age around 40. Observed TCR beta diversity correlated strongly with the percentage of naive T cells measured by flow cytometry.

Preparation of the library involved 5' RACE. The instrument was an Illumina HiSeq 2500. The second PCR ran for about 7 to 11 cycles and used a J-beta primer mix along with a sample-barcoded 5' primer. A template-switch 5' adaptor carrying 12 random nucleotides introduced a unique molecular identifier onto each TCR beta cDNA molecule. At least 2.5 million CDR3-containing paired-end reads were obtained from each sample. The Mint cDNA synthesis kit, primed by a TRBC-specific oligonucleotide, was used to synthesize first-strand cDNA from all RNA. All cDNA was treated with uracil-DNA glycosylase and then went through a first 18-cycle PCR with the universal primers M1SS and BC2_uni_R. For the original study's pipeline: Normalization of each sample was performed by random selection of 1 million high-quality reads, each carrying a distinct molecular identifier. Reads with shared molecular identifiers were discarded instead of being binned into consensus sequences. CDR3 identification, clonotype clustering and error correction used MiTCR with a Q25 quality threshold and the strictest error-elimination algorithm. A nonparametric unseen species model using Euler transformation provided a lower-bound estimate of total TCR beta diversity. The raw public data were reprocessed by TCRdb itself: fastp quality trimming at Q25, MiXCR clonotype calling, in-frame beta chains only. Entries that share a CDR3 protein sequence are merged under the most common genes and DNA. V and J calls and clone size were set by TCRdb, not the authors. The sample table lists some 850,000 distinct CDR3 sequences, roughly 25% of them with a count of one. Around 3% of the sample is in the top ten clones.

The CDR3 numbers 15 residues from cysteine through phenylalanine. The retained sequence is limited to the CDR3, 45 bases, with the frame set at the first base. Of note for this clonotype: The antigen this receptor binds is unknown. Per-base quality was not reported, and no clone a single base away is much larger than it.

The 39 donors, aged roughly 6 to 95 years, were systemically healthy Caucasian individuals from Russia. Each donor gave about 9.2 milliliters of peripheral blood, drawn into EDTA-treated Vacutainer tubes. Ficoll-Paque density-gradient centrifugation was used to isolate PBMCs, with at least 6 million obtained per sample. Total RNA was extracted from PBMCs with Trizol reagent, with at least 5 micrograms obtained per sample. For every donor, an aliquot of PBMCs went through flow cytometry to measure the percentages of naive CD45RAhigh/CD27high T cells. A further study also used this sample, focusing on T cells of mothers and their children. Taken from the second paper: Nine systemically healthy Caucasian individuals, comprising three mothers and their six children, were included as donors. cDNA synthesis used all of the extracted RNA, with roughly 1.6 ug of RNA in each 15 ul reaction. Sample barcodes and 2-4 random nucleotides were added via the M1S primer in the second PCR. Over 10 million TCR beta CDR3 reads came from each mother, compared with around 3 million reads from each child. In both related and unrelated pairs, thymic selection shapes the output of TCR recombination in a similar way, with inherited differences having only a minor effect. Normalized repertoire overlap was always found to be slightly, but never significantly, higher in related mother-child pairs than in unrelated mother-child pairs. With a sensitivity of roughly 93 clones per million clonotypes, no persistent microchimeric T cell clones were detected. To look for features that set related mother-child pairs apart from unrelated individuals, the researchers ran deep NGS to compare the TCR beta repertoires of mothers and children. Mothers averaged approximately 41 +/- 4 years of age and children averaged roughly 10 +/- 4 years. Libraries were sequenced on Illumina HiSeq 2000 with 100+100 nt paired-end reads after adapter ligation with NEBNext reagents. To avoid cross-contamination, the mother libraries and the child libraries were prepared a month apart and sequenced in separate runs. Between about 500,000 and 2,300,000 distinct TCR beta clonotypes were identified per donor. Naive TCR beta clonotypes were estimated from low-frequency clonotypes matched to each donor's FACS-determined naive share, without sorting.

The sequence was obtained from a boy younger than 18 in good health. The specimen was blood. The chain is assembled from TRBV12-3 or TRBV12-4 and TRBJ2-5, with 9 junctional bases fitting TRBD2. The tail of the sequence fits TRBJ2-1 better, so the J call may be wrong. The CDR3 amino acid sequence is: CASSLLPSGAYEQFF. The nucleotide sequence is TGTGCCAGCAGTTTACTGCCTAGCGGGGCCTATGAGCAGTTCTTC.